This passage covers 31 T cell receptor beta chains from one sample sequenced in a study of T cells in narcolepsy. The method was immunoSEQ multiplex PCR; TCRdb's version includes in-frame clones alone and lacks a portion of them. Altogether about 27,000 clones are present, 75% to 80% being singletons, with the ten largest covering 3.4%. The sequenced sample was CD45RA- memory CD4+ T cells from PBMCs. The receptor source for this set is a human donor with narcolepsy.

The chain couples TRBV10-3 to TRBJ1-1; D unclear. The CDR3 is 14 residues long. V was pared by 2 bases and J by 6 bases, with 13 bases between. Germline V gene lookup returns CDR1 ENHRY and CDR2 SYGVKD. The CDR3 sequence is CAISEEGGFAEAFF. CDR3 coding DNA: TGTGCCATCAGTGAGGAGGGAGGGTTTGCTGAAGCTTTCTTT.

Comment on this clone: The same CDR3 also results from other DNA sequences found in this sample. The chain couples TRBV10-1 to TRBJ1-5, with D perhaps matching TRBD1 (5 bases). The CDR3 sequence is 18 residues long. Looked up from germline, CDR1 is WNHNN and CDR2 is SYGVQD (reference sequence). V lost 4 bases and J lost 0, with 19 bases in between. Written as DNA, the CDR3 is TGCGCCAGCAGTGCGTGTACAGTCCCACAGGTTAGCAATCAGCCCCAGCATTTT. Protein product: CASSACTVPQVSNQPQHF.

The CDR3 loop reads CASRNGVGVSTDTQYF. The CDR3 nucleotides are TGCGCCAGCAGAAATGGGGTGGGGGTCTCCACAGATACGCAGTATTTT. This rearrangement joins TRBV5-1 to TRBJ2-3; either TRBD1 or TRBD2 may supply D (5 bases each). This CDR3 region has 16 residues. V was shortened by 5 bases and J by 2 bases, with 18 bases between the two germline ends. Germline CDR1 is SGHRS and CDR2 is YFSETQ.

This clone came up once. This rearrangement joins TRBV5-7 to TRBJ1-4, with D tentatively TRBD1 (5 bases). TRBV5-7 is filed as an ORF, its function uncertain. V lost 0 bases and J 4 bases, leaving 13 bases between the germline ends. The CDR3 has 16 amino acids. The CDR3 nucleotides are TGTGCCAGCAGCTTGGTAGGTGGGGCTTATAATGAAAAACTGTTTTTT. This sequence encodes CASSLVGGAYNEKLFF.

The chain links TRBV5-1 to TRBJ2-3, with 12 bases matching TRBD2. The CDR3 extends over 14 amino acids. V lost 3 bases, J lost 6 bases, and 2 bases stayed unmatched. CDR1 is SGHRS and CDR2 is YFSETQ in the germline V gene. CDR3 DNA: TGCGCCAGCAGCTCGACTAGCGGGGGCGATACGCAGTATTTT. Translation gives CASSSTSGGDTQYF.

This chain joins TRBV29-1 and TRBJ2-1; 12 bases match TRBD2. CDR1 is SQVTM, CDR2 ANQGSEA, per germline. This CDR3 is 18 amino acids long. Trimming at V came to 6 bases and at J to 2 bases, leaving 14 bases not matched to a gene. The CDR3 loop reads CSVPLAGGVSIAYNEQFF. As DNA, the CDR3 is TGCAGCGTCCCACTAGCGGGGGGAGTATCCATAGCCTACAATGAGCAGTTCTTC.

Turning to this clone: Other nucleotide sequences from this sample produce the same CDR3. The chain has TRBV2 and TRBJ1-1; D gene unclear. Trimming pared 1 base from V and 5 bases from J, leaving 20 bases between. The CDR3 runs 17 residues. Per the germline V gene, CDR1 is SNHLY and CDR2 is FYNNEI. CDR3: CASSEGPGLLGRTEAFF. The CDR3 DNA reads TGTGCCAGCAGTGAAGGACCTGGGCTGCTGGGGAGAACTGAAGCTTTCTTT.

J is TRBJ2-1 and V is TRBV25-1; D might be TRBD1 (6 bases). The CDR3 extends over 13 amino acids. V shed 5 bases and J shed 5 bases, with 10 bases lying between them. Germline values: CDR1 MGHDK, CDR2 SYGVNS. In DNA, the CDR3 is TGTGCCAGCAGTCAGCAGGGGAACAATGAGCAGTTCTTC. It encodes CASSQQGNNEQFF.

The genes are TRBV11-1 and TRBJ2-3; 9 bases are shared with TRBD2. The V gene end was trimmed by 5 bases and the J gene end by 6 bases; junction bases not matched to a gene: 12. Germline assignment: CDR1 SGHAT and CDR2 FQDESV (reference sequence). The CDR3 length is 16 residues. The CDR3 nucleotides are TGTGCCAGCAGCGTTAGCGGGGGCCAACTCCGGGATACGCAGTATTTT. The encoded protein is CASSVSGGQLRDTQYF.

The chain carries TRBV6-5 and TRBJ1-2; D is possibly TRBD1 (6 bases). The CDR3 contains 13 residues. Trimming took off 6 bases at V and 2 bases at J, with 10 bases between the two ends. CDR1 MNHEY and CDR2 SVGAGI come from the germline V gene. This CDR3 reads CASSTDRNYGYTF. CDR3 in DNA: TGTGCCAGCAGCACGGACAGAAACTATGGCTACACCTTC.

This CDR3 is CAWTSGGAETQYF. In DNA form, the CDR3 reads TGTGCCTGGACTAGCGGGGGGGCCGAGACCCAGTACTTC. This chain links TRBV30 with TRBJ2-5; 12 bases fit TRBD2. In germline, CDR1 is GTSNPN, CDR2 SVGIG (reference sequence). V shed 4 bases and J 5 bases; nucleotides not matched to a gene: 2. The CDR3 spans 13 residues. Complete variable domain (other parts from reference TRBV30 and TRBJ2-5): SQTIHQWPATLVQPVGSPLSLECTVEGTSNPNLYWYRQAAGRGLQLLFYSVGIGQISSEVPQNLSASRPQDRQFILSSKKLLLSDSGFYLCAWTSGGAETQYFGPGTRLLVL.

Here the CDR3 reads CASSTEGPGRRSYTF. In DNA, the CDR3 is TGTGCCAGCAGTACCGAGGGACCCGGAAGAAGGAGCTACACCTTC. The chain couples TRBV6-1 to TRBJ1-2; D is perhaps TRBD1 (5 bases). CDR1 and CDR2 (germline): MNHNS, SASEGT. With 5 bases removed from V and 9 bases from J, the gap between germline ends came to 22 bases. This CDR3 spans 15 amino acids.

This clone was seen once. V usage is TRBV11-1 and J usage is TRBJ1-6; TRBD1 aligns across 7 bases. The CDR3 spans 14 residues. Trimming cost V 7 bases and J 7 bases; bases outside gene matches: 7. The germline V gene encodes CDR1 SGHAT and CDR2 FQDESV (reference sequence). In DNA, the CDR3 is TGTGCCAGCACCCTGGCAGGGGGAAATTCACCCCTCCACTTT. This codes for CASTLAGGNSPLHF.

The chain couples TRBV11-1 to TRBJ2-7; 10 bases align to TRBD1. The CDR3 spans 17 residues. Per the germline V gene, CDR1 is SGHAT and CDR2 is FQDESV (reference sequence). With V trimmed by 5 bases and J by 0 bases, 10 bases remained unmatched. The CDR3 DNA reads as TGTGCCAGCAGCACCCCCGGGACAGGGGTGACCTCCTACGAGCAGTACTTC. Protein sequence: CASSTPGTGVTSYEQYF.

This clone has only a few counts. This chain joins TRBV6-1 and TRBJ2-7; no reliable D call. The CDR3 contains 11 residues. In germline, CDR1 is MNHNS, CDR2 SASEGT. Trimming removed 5 bases from V and 2 bases from J, with 4 bases in between. CDR3 coding DNA: TGTGCCAGCAGTTACACCTACGAGCAGTACTTC. Protein product: CASSYTYEQYF.

This clone was seen more than once but under ten times. The genes are TRBV29-1 and TRBJ2-2, with 8 bases identical to TRBD2. The germline gives CDR1 SQVTM, CDR2 ANQGSEA. This CDR3 spans 13 amino acids. The V gene end was trimmed by 5 bases and the J gene end by 5 bases; junction bases not matched to a gene: 4. CDR3 region: CSVQAGVTGELFF. CDR3 bases: TGCAGCGTTCAAGCGGGGGTAACCGGGGAGCTGTTTTTT.

The chain is built from TRBV6-1 and TRBJ1-1; D is undetermined. The CDR3 length is 14 residues. Germline-derived CDR1 and CDR2 are MNHNS and SASEGT. V was shortened by 4 bases and J by 3 bases, with 12 bases between the two germline ends. The CDR3 DNA sequence: TGTGCCAGCAGTGCCTCGGACGGATACACTGAAGCTTTCTTT. Protein product: CASSASDGYTEAFF.

The V gene is TRBV11-3, the J gene TRBJ2-2; D possibly corresponds to TRBD2 (5 bases). CDR3 size: 14 residues. Germline values: CDR1 SGHNT, CDR2 YENEEA. V shed 4 bases and J shed 6 bases, with 12 bases lying between them. Here the CDR3 DNA reads TGTGCCAGCAGCTCGGGGTCGAATGCCGGGGAGCTGTTTTTT. Translated: CASSSGSNAGELFF.

The chain links TRBV4-2 to TRBJ2-5; D perhaps matches TRBD2 (6 bases). The better agreement between TRBJ2-7 and the DNA end casts doubt on the J call. CDR1 and CDR2 from the germline V gene are LGHNA and YNFKEQ. The CDR3 spans 15 residues. The CDR3 sequence is CASSPRVGGLYEQYF. The CDR3 nucleotides are TGTGCCAGCAGCCCAAGAGTGGGGGGTCTGTACGAGCAGTACTTC.

There are a few counts of this clone. CDR3 protein: CASSEKGTGGTEAFF. The CDR3 coding sequence is TGCGCCAGCAGTGAAAAAGGGACAGGGGGCACTGAAGCTTTCTTT. The chain carries TRBV10-1 and TRBJ1-1; 11 nucleotides line up with TRBD1. This CDR3 comprises 15 residues. Germline V gives CDR1 WNHNN, CDR2 SYGVQD (reference sequence). After removal of 3 bases from V and 4 bases from J, the junction contained 4 bases not matched to a gene.

The V gene is TRBV7-2, the J gene TRBJ1-3; 7 bases are a match to TRBD1. Germline CDR1 SGHTA, CDR2 FQGNSA. V shed 4 bases, J shed 1 base, and the junction held 4 bases outside the gene matches. The CDR3 consists of 15 residues. The DNA of the CDR3 is TGTGCCAGCAGCTCGAACAGGGGTTCTGGAAACACCATATATTTT. Its protein product is CASSSNRGSGNTIYF.

This clone was detected once. This rearrangement joins TRBV7-2 to TRBJ2-7; D remains ambiguous. The germline V gene has CDR1 SGHTA and CDR2 FQGNSA. The CDR3 covers 12 residues. Deletions cut 2 bases from V and 5 bases from J, with 7 bases between. CDR3 nucleotide sequence: TGTGCCAGCAGCTTAAGGGTCCACGAGCAGTACTTC. Translating it yields CASSLRVHEQYF.

The chain employs TRBV14 and TRBJ2-7, with D possibly being TRBD2 (5 bases). From germline, CDR1 is SGHDN and CDR2 FVKESK. The CDR3 contains 15 residues. V dropped 1 base and J dropped 3 bases, with 13 bases sitting between them. The CDR3: CASSQGRGWDYEQYF. CDR3 sequence (DNA): TGTGCCAGCAGCCAAGGGAGAGGGTGGGACTACGAGCAGTACTTC.

This clone was recorded once. This chain connects TRBV19 to TRBJ1-5, with D perhaps matching TRBD1 (6 bases). CDR1 is LNHDA, CDR2 SQIVND, per germline (reference sequence). The germline V and J ends were trimmed by 1 base and 2 bases, with 6 bases remaining between them. The CDR3 totals 14 residues. The CDR3 loop is CASSIAGGNQPQHF. The CDR3 region has the DNA TGTGCCAGTAGTATAGCAGGGGGCAATCAGCCCCAGCATTTT.

The chain has TRBV29-1 and TRBJ1-1; D unresolved. V lost 1 base, J lost 1 base, and 10 bases lay in between. Germline-derived CDR1 and CDR2 are SQVTM and ANQGSEA. The CDR3 is 14 amino acids. The CDR3 coding sequence is TGCAGCGTTGAAGCCCAGGCGTCGAACACTGAAGCTTTCTTT. It encodes CSVEAQASNTEAFF.

V usage is TRBV7-9 and J usage is TRBJ1-1, with no clear D. The germline V gene encodes CDR1 SEHNR and CDR2 FQNEAQ (reference sequence). Trimming took off 0 bases at V and 6 bases at J, with 8 bases between the two ends. This CDR3 is 13 amino acids long. CDR3 amino acids: CASSLASTAEAFF. The CDR3, as DNA: TGTGCCAGCAGCTTAGCGTCCACCGCTGAAGCTTTCTTT.

The chain employs TRBV7-3 and TRBJ1-5; 9 positions agree with TRBD1. Trimming at V came to 5 bases and at J to 7 bases, leaving 3 bases not matched to a gene. Germline CDR1 is SGHTA and CDR2 is FQGTGA. The CDR3 contains 13 residues. The CDR3 here is CASSRDRDQPQHF. CDR3 nucleotides: TGTGCCAGCAGCAGGGACAGGGACCAGCCCCAGCATTTT. The full variable domain, with the rest looked up from reference TRBV7-3 and TRBJ1-5, is GAGVSQTPSNKVTEKGKYVELRCDPISGHTALYWYRQSLGQGPEFLIYFQGTGAADDSGLPNDRFFAVRPEGSVSTLKIQRTERGDSAVYLCASSRDRDQPQHFGDGTRLSIL.

V is TRBV5-1 and J is TRBJ2-3; D remains unclear. CDR3 length: 13 amino acids. V lost 0 bases and J lost 2, with 4 bases in between. CDR1 is SGHRS, CDR2 YFSETQ, per germline. The CDR3 reads CASSLVATDTQYF. The CDR3 coding sequence is TGCGCCAGCAGCTTGGTGGCCACAGATACGCAGTATTTT. Full variable domain (rest looked up from reference TRBV5-1 and TRBJ2-3): KAGVTQTPRYLIKTRGQQVTLSCSPISGHRSVSWYQQTPGQGLQFLFEYFSETQRNKGNFPGRFSGRQFSNSRSEMNVSTLELGDSALYLCASSLVATDTQYFGPGTRLTVL.

The rearrangement joins TRBV19 to TRBJ2-7, with 8 bases aligning to TRBD1. Trimming took 5 bases from V and 0 from J; bases not matched to a gene: 9. CDR1 is LNHDA and CDR2 is SQIVND in the germline V gene (reference sequence). The CDR3 covers 16 residues. This CDR3 reads CASSSDRAPFSYEQYF. In DNA, the CDR3 is TGTGCCAGTAGTTCGGACAGGGCCCCATTCTCCTACGAGCAGTACTTC.

This clone appeared once. In nucleotides, the CDR3 is TGTGCCAGCAGCGTACAGGACGCGGGAAATGAGCAGTTCTTC. Translated, it gives CASSVQDAGNEQFF. The chain uses TRBV9 and TRBJ2-1, with D possibly matching TRBD2 (6 bases). Germline CDR1 and CDR2: SGDLS and YYNGEE. The CDR3 spans 14 residues. V gave up 1 base and J gave up 7 bases, with 12 bases separating them.

The chain joins TRBV7-2 to TRBJ2-4; TRBD2 matches 11 bases. CDR1 is SGHTA and CDR2 is FQGNSA in the germline V gene. The CDR3 totals 17 residues. V dropped 0 bases and J dropped 9; count of bases not matched to a gene: 10. This CDR3 is CASSLAGSGGAGGIQYF. Here the CDR3 DNA reads TGTGCCAGCAGCTTAGCGGGTAGCGGGGGGGCAGGCGGCATTCAGTACTTC.